This TCR beta chain was found in a study of regulatory and conventional T cells in RAG deficiency. Blood CD4+ CD25-low CD127-high conventional T cells supplied the genomic DNA template. Some clones are missing from TCRdb's copy, which holds only in-frame ones; the method was immunoSEQ multiplex PCR. The top ten hold approximately 0.35% of the sample, which has about 30,000 clones, 96% seen once. CDR3 length equals 16 residues. V lost 4 bases and J 0 bases, leaving 15 bases between the germline ends. Germline CDR1 is SGHNT and CDR2 is YYREEE (reference sequence). The same specimen was also included in a second study, on regulatory T cells. As that report states: The primer mix had 52 TRBV and 13 TRBJ primers.

The TCR comes from a human donor in good health. The rearrangement uses TRBV5-4 and TRBJ2-3; weak D call: TRBD2 (6 bases). The sequencing input was CD25- CD4+ T cells sorted from blood. CDR3 in DNA: TGTGCCAGCAGCCGTACCGGGGGACCTAGCACAGATACGCAGTATTTT. This gives the protein CASSRTGGPSTDTQYF.